These T cell receptor beta chains were read from a single sample in a study of cytomegalovirus exposure and HLA in healthy donors. This table comes from immunoSEQ multiplex PCR, and its TCRdb copy is limited to in-frame clones, with some not included. The repertoire holds a few hundred thousand clones, with about 81% as singletons. Sequencing input: PBMCs. The source of these receptors is a woman aged 60-70 years in good health and CMV-seropositive. Each CDR3 is given with its conserved first and last residue. A row's size may be missing; if present it is once, few, many or a size class.

V,J,size,CDR3
TRBV11-2,TRBJ1-2,NA,CASSWRQYSYTF
TRBV4-1,TRBJ2-4,NA,CASSQERGGYIQYF
TRBV4-1,TRBJ2-7,NA,CASSQTNTALYEQYF
TRBV7-9,TRBJ1-5,NA,CSSSLGTGLNQPQHF
TRBV27,TRBJ1-3,few,CASSLKGHSGNTIYF
TRBV9,TRBJ2-5,NA,CASSPSLAGPQETQYF
TRBV28,TRBJ2-2,NA,CASSLRGELFF
TRBV15,TRBJ2-1,NA,CATSRDPAGDPYNEQFF
TRBV14,TRBJ2-5,NA,CASSPSEGWETQYF
TRBV5-1,TRBJ1-4,NA,CASSLRGDEKLFF
TRBV6-6,TRBJ2-5,NA,CASRTQGGETQYF
TRBV7-2,TRBJ2-7,NA,CASSLVAGGNYEQYF
TRBV14,TRBJ1-2,NA,CASSQDAEATGYGYTF
TRBV4-2,TRBJ1-5,NA,CASSQEGETGVRQPQHF
TRBV19,TRBJ2-7,once,CASSNSQTVTYEQYF
TRBV19,TRBJ2-7,NA,CASSPGQGVDEQYF
TRBV9,TRBJ1-1,few,CASSVARGNTEAFF
TRBV6-6,TRBJ1-5,NA,CASSYVTGEWQPQHF
TRBV7-9,TRBJ1-2,once,CASSLGDSNYGYTF
TRBV27,TRBJ1-5,NA,CASSLRVVYSNQPQHF
TRBV2,TRBJ2-7,NA,CASGWTGGYEQYF
TRBV18,TRBJ2-1,NA,CASSLPGGAYNEQFF
TRBV5-1,TRBJ2-6,NA,CATSVSSGANVLTF
TRBV28,TRBJ1-6,NA,CASSFIRTGGSPLHF
TRBV5-1,TRBJ1-5,NA,CASSPAAGNNQPQHF
TRBV5-1,NA,NA,CASSLVRTGRGEQYF
TRBV5-7,TRBJ2-3,once,CASSLAGGSRSTDTQYF
TRBV5-1,TRBJ2-7,NA,CASSPGTTYAYEQYF
TRBV14,TRBJ2-1,NA,CASSQLAGSYNEQFF
TRBV19,TRBJ1-5,NA,CASSSSGGYNQPQHF
TRBV6-1,TRBJ1-1,NA,CASSPKGVNTEAFF
TRBV19,TRBJ2-2,NA,CASSLAGVETGELFF
TRBV19,TRBJ1-1,NA,CASLRQGATEAFF
TRBV6-1,TRBJ1-2,few,CASSAREGIYGYTF
TRBV19,TRBJ2-5,NA,CASSTSRQGDQETQYF
TRBV18,TRBJ1-1,NA,CASSLGTENEAFF
TRBV28,TRBJ1-3,NA,CASSLQGPNTIYF
TRBV7-9,TRBJ1-2,NA,CASSLAGGSGYTF
TRBV10-2,TRBJ2-2,NA,CASETGGLGGELFF
TRBV7-9,TRBJ1-1,NA,CASSLTGTNTEAFF
TRBV29-1,TRBJ2-1,NA,CSVFGLAAYNEQFF
TRBV6-1,TRBJ1-2,NA,CASRSGLVDYGYTF
TRBV5-5,TRBJ1-1,NA,CASSRPGYTEAFF
TRBV28,TRBJ2-7,NA,CASRRLDSLGEQYF